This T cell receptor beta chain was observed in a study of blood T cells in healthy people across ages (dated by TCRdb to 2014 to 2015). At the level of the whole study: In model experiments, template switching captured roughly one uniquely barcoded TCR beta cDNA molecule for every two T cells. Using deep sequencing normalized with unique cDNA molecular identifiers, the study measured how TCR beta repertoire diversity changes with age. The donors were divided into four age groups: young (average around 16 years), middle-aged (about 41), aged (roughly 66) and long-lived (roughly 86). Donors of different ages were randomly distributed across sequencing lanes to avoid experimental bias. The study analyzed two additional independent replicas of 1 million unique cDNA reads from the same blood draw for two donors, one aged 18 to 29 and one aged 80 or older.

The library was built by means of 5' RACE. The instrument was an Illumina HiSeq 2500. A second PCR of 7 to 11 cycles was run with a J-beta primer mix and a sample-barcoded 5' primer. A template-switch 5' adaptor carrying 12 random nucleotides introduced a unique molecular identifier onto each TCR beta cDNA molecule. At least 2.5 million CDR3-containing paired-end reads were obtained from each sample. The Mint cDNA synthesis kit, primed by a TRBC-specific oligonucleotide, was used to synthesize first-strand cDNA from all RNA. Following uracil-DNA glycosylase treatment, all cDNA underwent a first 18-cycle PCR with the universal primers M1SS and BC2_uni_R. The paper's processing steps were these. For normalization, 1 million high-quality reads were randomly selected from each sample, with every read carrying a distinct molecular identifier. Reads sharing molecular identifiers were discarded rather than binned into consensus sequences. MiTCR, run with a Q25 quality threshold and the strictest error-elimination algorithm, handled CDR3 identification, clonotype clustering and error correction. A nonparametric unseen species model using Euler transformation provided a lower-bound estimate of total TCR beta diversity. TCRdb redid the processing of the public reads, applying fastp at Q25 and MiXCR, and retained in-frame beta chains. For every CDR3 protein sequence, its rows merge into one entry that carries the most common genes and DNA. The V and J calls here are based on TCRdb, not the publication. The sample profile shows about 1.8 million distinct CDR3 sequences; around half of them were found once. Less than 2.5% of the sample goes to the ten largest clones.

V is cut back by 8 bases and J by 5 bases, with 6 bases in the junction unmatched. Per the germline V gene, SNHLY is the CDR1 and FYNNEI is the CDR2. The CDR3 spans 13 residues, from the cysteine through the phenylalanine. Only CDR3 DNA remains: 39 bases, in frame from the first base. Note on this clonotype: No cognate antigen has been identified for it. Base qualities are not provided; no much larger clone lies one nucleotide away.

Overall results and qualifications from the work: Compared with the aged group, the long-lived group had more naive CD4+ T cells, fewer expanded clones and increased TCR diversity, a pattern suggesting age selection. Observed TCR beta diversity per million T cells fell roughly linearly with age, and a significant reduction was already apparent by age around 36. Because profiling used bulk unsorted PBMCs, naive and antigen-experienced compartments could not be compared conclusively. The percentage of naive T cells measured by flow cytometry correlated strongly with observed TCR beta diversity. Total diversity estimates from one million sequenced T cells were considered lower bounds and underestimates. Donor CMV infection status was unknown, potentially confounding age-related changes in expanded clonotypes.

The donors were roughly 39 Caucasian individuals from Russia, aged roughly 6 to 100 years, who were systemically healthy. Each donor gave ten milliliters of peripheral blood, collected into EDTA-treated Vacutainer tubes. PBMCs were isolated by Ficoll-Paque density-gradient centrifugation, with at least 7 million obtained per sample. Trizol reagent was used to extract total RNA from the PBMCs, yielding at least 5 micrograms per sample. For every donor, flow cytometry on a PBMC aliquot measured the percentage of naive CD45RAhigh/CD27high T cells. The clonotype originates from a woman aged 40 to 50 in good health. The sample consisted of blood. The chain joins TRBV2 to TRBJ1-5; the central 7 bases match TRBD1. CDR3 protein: CASGTRGDQPQHF. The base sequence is TGTGCCAGCGGAACCAGGGGGGATCAGCCCCAGCATTTT. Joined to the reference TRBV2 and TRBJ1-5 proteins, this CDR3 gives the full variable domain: EPEVTQTPSHQVTQMGQEVILRCVPISNHLYFYWYRQILGQKVEFLVSFYNNEISEKSEIFDDQFSVERPDGSNFTLKIRSTKLEDSAMYFCASGTRGDQPQHFGDGTRLSIL.